Presented here are 10 T cell receptor beta chains from one specimen sequenced in a study of blood T cell repertoires in COVID-19. Profiled with immunoSEQ multiplex PCR; TCRdb holds only in-frame clones, not every one. This sample has some 180,000 clones, with 80% to 95% found just once. Sequenced input: peripheral blood. These receptors were obtained from a man aged 50 to 59 with acute or convalescent COVID-19.

CDR3 sequence reads: CASSLARGGWNEQFF. Written as DNA, the CDR3 is TGTGCCAGCAGCTTAGCGCGCGGTGGGTGGAATGAGCAGTTCTTC. V gene TRBV7-9 combines with J gene TRBJ2-1, with D unresolved. CDR3 length equals 15 residues. Looked up from germline, CDR1 is SEHNR and CDR2 is FQNEAQ (reference sequence). V shed 0 bases and J shed 7 bases, with 13 bases lying between them.

The V and J genes are TRBV20-1 and TRBJ2-7; D is perhaps TRBD1 (6 bases). Trimming removed 3 bases from V and 0 bases from J, with 12 bases in between. The germline V gene has CDR1 DFQATT and CDR2 SNEGSKA (reference sequence). The CDR3 is 14 amino acids. The DNA of the CDR3 is TGCAGTGCTAGTACAGACAGGAGCTCCTACGAGCAGTACGTC. Encoded protein: CSASTDRSSYEQYV.

This chain joins TRBV5-6 and TRBJ2-6, with 7 bases that match TRBD1. Losses at the gene ends were 4 bases for V and 0 bases for J; bases not matched to a gene: 7. The CDR3 runs 17 residues. Germline V gene sequence: CDR1 SGHDT, CDR2 YYEEEE. The CDR3 protein is CASSPDRVGSGANVLTF. The DNA of the CDR3 is TGTGCCAGCAGCCCAGACAGGGTGGGCTCTGGGGCCAACGTCCTGACTTTC.

V is TRBV27 and J is TRBJ2-1; D may be TRBD2 (6 bases). Trimming took off 5 bases at V and 6 bases at J, with 14 bases between the two ends. The length of the CDR3 is 14 residues. CDR1 is MNHEY, CDR2 SMNVEV, per germline (reference sequence). The CDR3 is CASSPLTSSNEQFF. CDR3 coding DNA: TGTGCCAGCAGTCCCCTAACTAGCTCCAATGAGCAGTTCTTC.

This sequence joins TRBV5-5 and TRBJ1-2; D gene uncertain. The CDR3 runs 15 residues. V was trimmed by 0 bases and J by 4 bases, leaving 13 bases between them. Germline V gives CDR1 SGHKS, CDR2 YYEKEE (reference sequence). As DNA, the CDR3 is TGTGCCAGCAGCTTGGGAACAGCGGTCTCCTATGGCTACACCTTC. The encoded protein is CASSLGTAVSYGYTF.

This chain links TRBV19 with TRBJ1-1; the D gene is possibly TRBD1 (6 bases). The V gene's germline CDR1 is LNHDA and CDR2 SQIVND (reference sequence). With 8 bases removed from V and 3 bases from J, the gap between germline ends came to 19 bases. The CDR3 runs 15 residues. DNA of the CDR3: TGTGCCAGTGCCCCCCGGGGGGCGGTTGACACTGAAGCTTTCTTT. This codes for CASAPRGAVDTEAFF.

V is TRBV19 and J is TRBJ1-4, with D tentatively TRBD1 (5 bases). Trimming shortened V by 4 bases and J by 6 bases, and 12 bases separated the two germline ends. Germline CDR1 and CDR2: LNHDA and SQIVND (reference sequence). The CDR3 runs to 14 residues. This chain's CDR3 is CASSSRARDEKLFF. The CDR3 DNA is TGTGCCAGTAGTAGCAGGGCCCGTGATGAAAAACTGTTTTTT.

The chain carries TRBV27 and TRBJ1-3, with D tentatively TRBD1 (5 bases). The CDR3 is 15 amino acids. Germline lookup yields CDR1 MNHEY and CDR2 SMNVEV (reference sequence). Trimming stripped 6 bases from V and 1 base from J, with 13 bases between. CDR3 bases: TGTGCCAGCAGCCCCTTGACAGCTTCTGGAAACACCATATATTTT. This codes for CASSPLTASGNTIYF.

This clone was observed once. V usage is TRBV7-9 and J usage is TRBJ1-2; D is unclear. CDR1 and CDR2 (germline): SEHNR, FQNEAQ (reference sequence). This CDR3 region has 13 residues. V lost 5 bases and J lost 8, with 15 bases in between. This chain's CDR3 is CASSMNNLQGYTF. CDR3 DNA: TGTGCCAGCAGCATGAACAATCTCCAGGGCTACACCTTC.

The chain uses TRBV11-2 and TRBJ2-2; possibly TRBD2 for D (6 bases). Trimming stripped 4 bases from V and 8 bases from J, with 8 bases between. CDR1 is SGHAT, CDR2 FQNNGV, per germline. This CDR3 contains 12 residues. CDR3 loop: CASSWEVGELFF. The DNA of the CDR3 is TGTGCCAGCAGCTGGGAGGTGGGGGAGCTGTTTTTT.